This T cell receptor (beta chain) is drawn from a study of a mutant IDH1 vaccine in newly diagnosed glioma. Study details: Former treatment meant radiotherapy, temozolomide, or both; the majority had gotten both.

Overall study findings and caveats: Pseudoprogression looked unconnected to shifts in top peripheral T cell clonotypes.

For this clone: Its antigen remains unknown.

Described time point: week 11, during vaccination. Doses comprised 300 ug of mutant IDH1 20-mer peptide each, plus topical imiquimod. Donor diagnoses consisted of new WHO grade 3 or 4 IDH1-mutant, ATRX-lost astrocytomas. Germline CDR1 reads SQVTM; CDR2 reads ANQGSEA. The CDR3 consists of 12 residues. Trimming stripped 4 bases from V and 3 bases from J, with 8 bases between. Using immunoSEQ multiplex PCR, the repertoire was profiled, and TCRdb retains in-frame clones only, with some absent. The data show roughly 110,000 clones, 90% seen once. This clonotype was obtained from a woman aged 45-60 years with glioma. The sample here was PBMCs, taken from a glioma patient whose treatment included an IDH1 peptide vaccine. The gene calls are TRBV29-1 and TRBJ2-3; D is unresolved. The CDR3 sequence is CSVAWTTDTQYF. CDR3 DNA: TGCAGCGTTGCCTGGACGACAGATACGCAGTATTTT.